This paragraph reports one T cell receptor beta chain. This sample is part of a study of blood T cell repertoires in COVID-19. Study in general: T cells, B-cell-depleted T cells, or PBMCs supplied cDNA or gDNA.

Only in-frame clones appear in the TCRdb table, and some are missing; sequencing was by immunoSEQ multiplex PCR. The data hold roughly 150,000 clones, with around 85% observed a single time. Germline assignment: CDR1 LNHDA and CDR2 SQIVND (reference sequence). The CDR3 loop spans 14 amino acids. The V and J ends lost 4 bases and 3 bases, in that order; junction bases with no gene match: 5. The receptor comes from a man aged 55 to 70 with active or convalescent COVID-19. The sequenced material came from peripheral blood. This rearrangement joins TRBV19 to TRBJ2-7; 8 bases line up with TRBD1. The CDR3 coding sequence is TGTGCCAGTAGTAAGACAGGGGACCTCTACGAGCAGTACTTC. Protein product: CASSKTGDLYEQYF. Variable domain in full (rest from reference TRBV19 and TRBJ2-7): DGGITQSPKYLFRKEGQNVTLSCEQNLNHDAMYWYRQDPGQGLRLIYYSQIVNDFQKGDIAEGYSVSREKKESFPLTVTSAQKNPTAFYLCASSKTGDLYEQYFGPGTRLTVT.